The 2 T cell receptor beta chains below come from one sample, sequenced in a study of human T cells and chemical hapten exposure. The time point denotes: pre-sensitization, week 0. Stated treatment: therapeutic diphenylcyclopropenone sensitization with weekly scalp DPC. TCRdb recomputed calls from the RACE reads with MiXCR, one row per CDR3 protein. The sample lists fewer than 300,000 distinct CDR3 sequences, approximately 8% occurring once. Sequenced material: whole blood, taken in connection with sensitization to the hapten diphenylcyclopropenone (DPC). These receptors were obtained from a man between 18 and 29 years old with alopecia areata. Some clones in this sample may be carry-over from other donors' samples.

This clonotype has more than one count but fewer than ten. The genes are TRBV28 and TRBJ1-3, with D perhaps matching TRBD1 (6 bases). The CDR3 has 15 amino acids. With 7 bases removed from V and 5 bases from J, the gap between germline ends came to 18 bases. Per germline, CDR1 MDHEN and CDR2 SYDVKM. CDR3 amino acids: CASIPQGIVRNTIYF. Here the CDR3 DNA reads TGTGCCAGCATCCCACAGGGTATCGTGAGAAACACCATATATTTT.

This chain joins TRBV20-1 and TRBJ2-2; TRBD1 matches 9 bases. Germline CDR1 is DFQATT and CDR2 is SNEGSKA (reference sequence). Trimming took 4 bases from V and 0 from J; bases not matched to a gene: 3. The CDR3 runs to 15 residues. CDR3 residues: CSAKGQGSNTGELFF. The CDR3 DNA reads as TGCAGTGCTAAGGGACAGGGATCGAACACCGGGGAGCTGTTTTTT.